This TCR beta chain was sequenced during a study of OX40 agonist ivuxolimab in advanced cancers. Study-wide context: Partial responses were achieved by three patients, of whom one had hepatocellular carcinoma and two had cutaneous melanoma.

Trimming took off 5 bases at V and 2 bases at J, with 7 bases between the two ends. Germline V gives CDR1 SGHVS, CDR2 FQNEAQ. This CDR3 is 12 amino acids long. Libraries were prepared by immunoSEQ multiplex PCR; TCRdb keeps only in-frame clonotypes and omits some of them. Here the sample spans approximately 80,000 clones, 65% to 90% being singletons. The cohort excluded patients with autoimmune disease history or systemic immunosuppression. This clonotype was sampled from an adult with an advanced solid tumor such as melanoma, head and neck, liver or kidney cancer. Sequenced here: CD4+ or CD8+ T cells sorted from blood, sampled in a trial of the OX40 agonist ivuxolimab. This chain connects TRBV7-8 to TRBJ2-7; no definite D call. The CDR3 reads CASSQVTYEQYF. For the CDR3, the DNA is TGTGCCAGCAGCCAGGTTACCTACGAGCAGTACTTC. Filled out from reference TRBV7-8 and TRBJ2-7, the complete variable domain reads GAGVSQSPRYKVAKRGQDVALRCDPISGHVSLFWYQQALGQGPEFLTYFQNEAQLDKSGLPSDRFFAERPEGSVSTLKIQRTQQEDSAVYLCASSQVTYEQYFGPGTRLTVT.